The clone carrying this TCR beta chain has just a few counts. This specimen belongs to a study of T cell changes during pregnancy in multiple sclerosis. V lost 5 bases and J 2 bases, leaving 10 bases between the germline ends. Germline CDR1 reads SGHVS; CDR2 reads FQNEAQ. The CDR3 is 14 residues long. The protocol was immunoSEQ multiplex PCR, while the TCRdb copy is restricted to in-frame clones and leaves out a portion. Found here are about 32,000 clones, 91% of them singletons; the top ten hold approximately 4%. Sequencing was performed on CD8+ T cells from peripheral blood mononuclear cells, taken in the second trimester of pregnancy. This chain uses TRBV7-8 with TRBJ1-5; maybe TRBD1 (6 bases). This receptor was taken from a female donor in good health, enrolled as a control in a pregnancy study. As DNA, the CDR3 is TGTGCCAGCAGCGATCGACAGGGCAATCAGCCCCAGCATTTT. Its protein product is CASSDRQGNQPQHF.